What follows are 7 T cell receptor beta chains derived from one specimen sequenced in a study of siplizumab effects on memory and regulatory T cells. The table came from immunoSEQ multiplex PCR; TCRdb's copy has only in-frame clones and leaves some out. The data show 80,000 to 130,000 clones, with about 91% seen just once and around 0.73% held by the top ten. Material: Tregs sorted from blood. All receptors come from a human donor in good health.

The chain is built from TRBV6-6 and TRBJ1-5; 7 positions agree with TRBD1. V lost 2 bases to trimming and J lost 0 bases; unmatched junction nucleotides: 4. The CDR3 length is 16 residues. The germline V gene has CDR1 MNHNY and CDR2 SVGAGI (reference sequence). CDR3 in amino acids: CASSYAAGGSNQPQHF. The CDR3 DNA reads TGTGCCAGCAGTTACGCGGCAGGGGGTAGCAATCAGCCCCAGCATTTT.

This clone was observed a handful of times. V is TRBV5-1 and J is TRBJ1-2; D is undetermined. The CDR3 runs 13 residues. V was clipped by 0 bases and J by 5 bases, with 8 bases between them. Germline V gene data show CDR1 as SGHRS and CDR2 as YFSETQ. The CDR3 loop reads CASSLGEGYGYTF. The CDR3 nucleotides read TGCGCCAGCAGCTTGGGGGAGGGATATGGCTACACCTTC.

The rearrangement joins TRBV2 to TRBJ1-1, with 7 bases matching TRBD1. The CDR3 contains 14 residues. V was clipped by 5 bases and J by 1 base; unmatched bases: 4. Germline-derived CDR1 and CDR2 are SNHLY and FYNNEI. This CDR3 reads CASSRQGKNTEAFF. DNA of the CDR3: TGTGCCAGCAGTAGACAGGGAAAGAACACTGAAGCTTTCTTT.

V gene TRBV5-1 combines with J gene TRBJ2-2; D gene uncertain. With 2 bases removed from V and 5 bases from J, the gap between germline ends came to 13 bases. The CDR3 sequence is 15 residues long. Germline V gene data show CDR1 as SGHRS and CDR2 as YFSETQ. The CDR3 DNA reads as TGCGCCAGCAGCTTTGTTACTCAGGTTACCGGGGAGCTGTTTTTT. Its translation is CASSFVTQVTGELFF.

The chain employs TRBV5-6 and TRBJ2-5; D uncertain. Trimming stripped 4 bases from V and 9 bases from J, with 16 bases between. The germline V gene encodes CDR1 SGHDT and CDR2 YYEEEE. The CDR3 has 13 amino acids. CDR3 in amino acids: CASSLLIGAAQYF. DNA for the CDR3: TGTGCCAGCAGCCTACTCATAGGCGCGGCCCAGTACTTC.

Turning to this clone: The germline gene is not matched at one end of the junction; a read error may be the cause. This chain links TRBV7-7 with TRBJ2-2; 8 positions agree with TRBD1. The CDR3 extends over 14 amino acids. The germline gives CDR1 SSHAT, CDR2 FNYEAQ (reference sequence). Written as DNA, the CDR3 is TGTGCTAGCAAGTCACAGGGGGAAACCGGGGAGCTGTTTTTT. Translation gives CASKSQGETGELFF.

CDR3 nucleotides: TGTGCCAGCAGCCAGACCTTGACAGCGCTATTTGGCTACACCTTC. Residues: CASSQTLTALFGYTF. V gene TRBV2 combines with J gene TRBJ1-2, with D perhaps matching TRBD1 (5 bases). V lost 6 bases to trimming and J lost 7 bases, with 21 bases between them. The CDR3 length is 15 residues. The V gene's germline CDR1 is SNHLY and CDR2 FYNNEI.